These 32 T cell receptor beta chains came from one sample sequenced in a study of blood T cells in healthy people across ages. The use of a sample-barcoded 5' primer and a J-beta primer mix characterized a second PCR of roughly 6 to 11 cycles. TCRdb independently ran MiXCR on the 5' RACE reads; one entry per CDR3 protein. The sample includes 850,000 to 1,000,000 distinct CDR3 sequences, around 46% of them seen just once. Sequencing was performed on blood. The receptor source for this set is a young man in good health.

This clonotype was recorded many times. The chain recombines TRBV7-2 with TRBJ1-6; 10 bases line up with TRBD1. Germline V gene data show CDR1 as SGHTA and CDR2 as FQGNSA. The CDR3 is 17 residues long. V lost 5 bases and J lost 10; bases outside the gene matches: 14. The CDR3 sequence is CASSPSGTGVGYSPLHF. DNA for the CDR3: TGTGCCAGCAGCCCGTCGGGGACAGGGGTCGGATACTCACCCCTCCACTTT.

The genes are TRBV9 and TRBJ2-3, with 8 bases aligning to TRBD2. CDR1 is SGDLS, CDR2 YYNGEE, per germline. With V trimmed by 0 bases and J by 0 bases, 3 bases remained unmatched. The length of the CDR3 is 16 residues. CDR3 loop: CASSVGLALSTDTQYF. For the CDR3, the DNA is TGTGCCAGCAGCGTAGGACTAGCGCTTAGCACAGATACGCAGTATTTT.

This clonotype was detected a few times. The chain links TRBV29-1 to TRBJ2-2, with 12 bases identical to TRBD2. Per the germline V gene, CDR1 is SQVTM and CDR2 is ANQGSEA. J lost 6 bases, V lost 5 bases, and 10 bases had no gene match. The CDR3 is 16 residues long. CDR3 residues: CSVRLAGAPVAGELFF. CDR3 nucleotides: TGCAGCGTTCGACTAGCGGGGGCCCCTGTGGCCGGGGAGCTGTTTTTT.

This chain connects TRBV5-1 to TRBJ1-6; 10 bases fit TRBD1. V lost 0 bases and J lost 12; bases outside the gene matches: 3. Looked up from germline, CDR1 is SGHRS and CDR2 is YFSETQ. This CDR3 contains 14 residues. Here the CDR3 reads CASSLEGQGLPLHF. Here the CDR3 DNA reads TGCGCCAGCAGCTTGGAGGGACAGGGGTTACCCCTCCACTTT.

Of note for this clonotype: Being one base from a much bigger clone, this may be a read error. The gene calls are TRBV28 and TRBJ2-5; D gene ambiguous. This CDR3 region has 14 residues. In germline, CDR1 is MDHEN, CDR2 SYDVKM. Written as DNA, the CDR3 is TGTACCAGCAGTTTATCTCCTAGGATGGAGACCCAGTACTTC. Amino acids: CTSSLSPRMETQYF.

V is TRBV19 and J is TRBJ2-1; no reliable D call. CDR3 size: 14 residues. Germline lookup yields CDR1 LNHDA and CDR2 SQIVND (reference sequence). Trimming removed 4 bases from V and 1 base from J, with 8 bases in between. In DNA, the CDR3 is TGTGCCAGTAGTAGGCTACAGTCCTACAATGAGCAGTTCTTC. Translating gives CASSRLQSYNEQFF.

The V and J genes are TRBV7-2 and TRBJ2-3, with D possibly being TRBD1 or TRBD2 (5 bases each). Trimming shortened V by 2 bases and J by 1 base, and 19 bases separated the two germline ends. This CDR3 is 18 amino acids long. CDR1 and CDR2 from the germline V gene are SGHTA and FQGNSA. CDR3 region: CASSLKWKGTTGTDTQYF. The CDR3 DNA sequence: TGTGCCAGCAGCTTAAAATGGAAAGGGACGACCGGCACAGATACGCAGTATTTT. The complete variable domain, with remaining parts taken from reference TRBV7-2 and TRBJ2-3, reads GAGVSQSPSNKVTEKGKDVELRCDPISGHTALYWYRQSLGQGLEFLIYFQGNSAPDKSGLPSDRFSAERTGGSVSTLTIQRTQQEDSAVYLCASSLKWKGTTGTDTQYFGPGTRLTVL.

A few counts support this clonotype. J is TRBJ1-2 and V is TRBV19; D is possibly TRBD1 (5 bases). The CDR3 totals 12 residues. Germline V gives CDR1 LNHDA, CDR2 SQIVND (reference sequence). V lost 5 bases, J lost 9 bases, and 13 bases lay in between. CDR3: CASSPGGDRYTF. The CDR3 nucleotides are TGTGCCAGTAGTCCGGGTGGGGACCGCTACACCTTC.

A few counts support this clonotype. V and J are TRBV5-1 and TRBJ2-4; 11 bases line up with TRBD2. This CDR3 is built from 19 residues. With 0 bases clipped from V and 0 bases from J, the junction kept 8 bases outside the gene matches. Germline V lookup: CDR1 SGHRS, CDR2 YFSETQ. CDR3 sequence reads: CASSLDALAGALAKNIQYF. The CDR3 DNA sequence: TGCGCCAGCAGCTTGGATGCACTAGCGGGGGCACTAGCCAAAAACATTCAGTACTTC.

V usage is TRBV7-2 and J usage is TRBJ1-5; 8 nucleotides agree with TRBD1. V shed 2 bases, J shed 4 bases, and the junction held 7 bases outside the gene matches. CDR1 is SGHTA, CDR2 FQGNSA, per germline. The CDR3 consists of 16 residues. CDR3: CASSLRGGDRNQPQHF. For the CDR3, the DNA is TGTGCCAGCAGCTTAAGGGGGGGGGACAGGAATCAGCCCCAGCATTTT.

The J gene is TRBJ2-1, the V gene TRBV2; D gene ambiguous. CDR3 length: 12 amino acids. Germline V gives CDR1 SNHLY, CDR2 FYNNEI. Trimming stripped 4 bases from V and 4 bases from J, with 5 bases between. CDR3 region: CASSAYYNEQFF. DNA of the CDR3: TGTGCCAGCAGTGCCTATTACAATGAGCAGTTCTTC.

With respect to this clonotype: Given a much more abundant clone one base away, this may be a read error. The chain carries TRBV9 and TRBJ2-7; 9 nucleotides agree with TRBD2. Germline V CDR1 and CDR2: SGDLS, YYNGEE. The CDR3 consists of 16 residues. With 0 bases clipped from V and 1 base from J, the junction kept 5 bases outside the gene matches. The CDR3 DNA reads as TGTGCCAGCAGCGTAGGCGGGGGGGTTGCTTCCTACGAGCAGTACTTC. Translated: CASSVGGGVASYEQYF. Full variable domain (outside the CDR3, taken from reference TRBV9 and TRBJ2-7): DSGVTQTPKHLITATGQRVTLRCSPRSGDLSVYWYQQSLDQGLQFLIQYYNGEERAKGNILERFSAQQFPDLHSELNLSSLELGDSALYFCASSVGGGVASYEQYFGPGTRLTVT.

The genes are TRBV4-3 and TRBJ2-3; TRBD1 matches at 7 bases. V trimming: 1 base; J trimming: 8 bases; junction bases outside the gene matches: 9. Germline V gives CDR1 LGHNA, CDR2 YSLEER. The CDR3 spans 15 residues. The DNA for the CDR3 is TGCGCCAGCAGCCAAGGAGGACAGGTATCGGCTACGCAGTATTTT. Translated, it gives CASSQGGQVSATQYF.

In its sample, this clonotype was seen a few times. This chain connects TRBV29-1 to TRBJ2-5, with TRBD1 matching 9 bases. V lost 4 bases and J lost 2; bases outside the gene matches: 2. Germline V gives CDR1 SQVTM, CDR2 ANQGSEA. The CDR3 consists of 13 residues. The CDR3 DNA reads as TGCAGCGTTGGGACAGGGGCGCAAGAGACCCAGTACTTC. Its protein product is CSVGTGAQETQYF.

In its sample, this clonotype was seen many times. The chain carries TRBV7-3 and TRBJ2-1, with D perhaps matching TRBD2 (6 bases). Trimming cost V 5 bases and J 4 bases, with 15 bases left between them. The CDR3 is 15 residues long. The germline CDR1 and CDR2 sequences are SGHTA and FQGTGA. DNA for the CDR3: TGTGCCAGCAGCCCGACTGGCGGGGAATACAATGAGCAGTTCTTC. Amino acid sequence: CASSPTGGEYNEQFF.

The chain recombines TRBV20-1 with TRBJ1-1, with 9 positions matching TRBD1. CDR1 and CDR2 (germline): DFQATT, SNEGSKA (reference sequence). The J segment lost 3 bases and the V segment lost 2 bases, leaving 4 bases of the junction unmatched. The CDR3 runs to 14 residues. CDR3 region: CSARQTGGDTEAFF. CDR3 DNA: TGCAGTGCTAGACAGACAGGGGGAGACACTGAAGCTTTCTTT.

This chain links TRBV6-6 with TRBJ2-1; D uncertain. V shed 7 bases and J shed 0 bases, with 10 bases lying between them. CDR1 is MNHNY and CDR2 is SVGAGI in the germline V gene (reference sequence). This CDR3 is built from 14 residues. This CDR3 reads CASILDPSYNEQFF. CDR3 sequence (DNA): TGTGCCAGCATCTTAGACCCCTCCTACAATGAGCAGTTCTTC.

The chain joins TRBV5-1 to TRBJ2-1; D call uncertain. The CDR3 is 13 residues long. The germline V and J ends were trimmed by 4 bases and 4 bases, with 9 bases remaining between them. The V gene's germline CDR1 is SGHRS and CDR2 YFSETQ. The CDR3 spells CASSVKTYNEQFF. The CDR3 DNA sequence: TGCGCCAGCAGCGTGAAGACATACAATGAGCAGTTCTTC.

The V and J genes are TRBV5-1 and TRBJ2-1; D not certain. The CDR3 spans 12 residues. Germline CDR1 is SGHRS and CDR2 is YFSETQ. Deletions cut 5 bases from V and 10 bases from J, with 13 bases between. Here the CDR3 DNA reads TGCGCCAGCAGAAACGGCCGAGCAGAGCAGTTCTTC. Translating gives CASRNGRAEQFF.

The chain employs TRBV7-9 and TRBJ1-4, with D unclear. CDR1 SEHNR and CDR2 FQNEAQ come from the germline V gene (reference sequence). This CDR3 comprises 13 residues. The V gene lost 1 base and the J gene lost 8 bases, with 8 bases spanning the gap. The CDR3 region has the DNA TGTGCCAGCAGCTTAGAGGTAGAAGAAAAACTGTTTTTT. Residues: CASSLEVEEKLFF.

This clonotype was seen a handful of times. The chain employs TRBV12-3 or TRBV12-4 and TRBJ1-2, with D tentatively TRBD1 (6 bases). V lost 4 bases, J lost 4 bases, and 13 bases lay in between. CDR3 size: 14 residues. The CDR3 region is CASSSNTGLYGYTF. In DNA, the CDR3 is TGTGCCAGCAGTTCTAATACAGGGCTCTATGGCTACACCTTC.

In the case of this clonotype: An end of the junction differs from the germline gene, which may be a read error. The chain carries TRBV20-1 and TRBJ2-7, with D maybe TRBD1 (6 bases). This CDR3 has 15 amino acids. CDR1 and CDR2 from the germline V gene are DFQATT and SNEGSKA (reference sequence). The CDR3 loop is CSARALGTPSYEQYF. The CDR3 nucleotides are TGCAGTGCCAGAGCTCTGGGGACACCCTCCTACGAGCAGTACTTC.

The chain carries TRBV7-9 and TRBJ2-5, with D maybe TRBD2 (6 bases). CDR1 and CDR2 (germline): SEHNR, FQNEAQ (reference sequence). The CDR3 loop spans 15 amino acids. Trimming stripped 0 bases from V and 5 bases from J, with 13 bases between. CDR3 sequence reads: CASSLAPWAGETQYF. CDR3 nucleotide sequence: TGTGCCAGCAGCTTAGCCCCGTGGGCGGGGGAGACCCAGTACTTC.

This clonotype was seen many times. The V and J genes are TRBV18 and TRBJ2-1; a weak D match, TRBD2 (5 bases). V was clipped by 5 bases and J by 6 bases, with 20 bases between them. This CDR3 has 16 residues. Germline V CDR1 and CDR2: KGHSH, LQKENI. As DNA, the CDR3 is TGTGCCAGCTCAGCATCTTGGGAGATGGTTGGCAATGAGCAGTTCTTC. As protein: CASSASWEMVGNEQFF.

The chain combines TRBV20-1 with TRBJ2-4, with 12 bases lining up with TRBD2. The CDR3 sequence is 16 residues long. Germline CDR1 is DFQATT and CDR2 is SNEGSKA (reference sequence). V shed 4 bases, J shed 2 bases, and the junction held 6 bases outside the gene matches. The CDR3 spells CSATSSGGAPKNIQYF. The CDR3 nucleotides are TGCAGTGCTACCTCTAGCGGGGGGGCCCCCAAAAACATTCAGTACTTC.

Regarding this clonotype: One end of the junction varies from germline; a read error may be responsible. This chain joins TRBV4-1 and TRBJ2-1; 7 bases are shared with TRBD1. CDR3 size: 14 residues. The germline CDR1 and CDR2 sequences are MGHRA and YSYEKL. CDR3 sequence reads: CTSSLTGDSNEQFF. Written as DNA, the CDR3 is TGCACCAGCAGCCTCACAGGGGATTCCAATGAGCAGTTCTTC.

This chain connects TRBV6-1 to TRBJ2-7, with 13 nucleotides matching TRBD2. The end of the DNA aligns better with TRBJ2-5, so the J call may be wrong. Germline V gives CDR1 MNHNS, CDR2 SASEGT. CDR3 length: 17 residues. CDR3 sequence reads: CASNRKTSGGRQETQYF. Written as DNA, the CDR3 is TGTGCCAGCAATAGGAAGACTAGCGGGGGGCGGCAAGAGACCCAGTACTTC.

J is TRBJ2-7 and V is TRBV20-1; 9 positions match TRBD2. The CDR3 is 14 amino acids. The V gene's germline CDR1 is DFQATT and CDR2 SNEGSKA (reference sequence). After removal of 1 base from V and 2 bases from J, the junction contained 3 bases not matched to a gene. The CDR3 is CSARVSGGTYEQYF. The CDR3 nucleotides read TGCAGTGCTAGAGTTAGCGGGGGAACCTACGAGCAGTACTTC.

This rearrangement joins TRBV15 to TRBJ2-3; 8 nucleotides agree with TRBD1. V was clipped by 1 base and J by 4 bases; unmatched bases: 1. The CDR3 is 14 amino acids. From germline, CDR1 is LNHNV and CDR2 YYDKDF (reference sequence). CDR3 in DNA: TGTGCCACCAGCAGAGCACAGGGGGCAGATACGCAGTATTTT. Translation gives CATSRAQGADTQYF.

The CDR3 sequence is CASSPLETSVVTNEQFF. The DNA of the CDR3 is TGCGCCAGCAGCCCTCTTGAGACTAGCGTTGTCACCAATGAGCAGTTCTTC. J is TRBJ2-1 and V is TRBV4-1, with 8 bases that match TRBD2. The CDR3 sequence is 17 residues long. The V gene's germline CDR1 is MGHRA and CDR2 YSYEKL. With V trimmed by 4 bases and J by 6 bases, 14 bases remained unmatched.

V and J are TRBV3-1 and TRBJ2-4, with unresolved D. The CDR3 sequence is 13 residues long. The germline gives CDR1 LGHDT, CDR2 YNNKEL (reference sequence). V shed 4 bases and J shed 12 bases, with 16 bases lying between them. CDR3 protein: CASSPLGNGDQYF. The CDR3 bases are TGTGCCAGCAGCCCACTGGGGAACGGAGATCAGTACTTC.

The chain combines TRBV5-1 with TRBJ2-3; D call uncertain. V lost 3 bases to trimming and J lost 5 bases, with 13 bases between them. The CDR3 has 14 residues. Germline CDR1 is SGHRS and CDR2 is YFSETQ. CDR3 nucleotide sequence: TGCGCCAGCAGCTCAGGACCCCTGGTAGATACGCAGTATTTT. Protein: CASSSGPLVDTQYF.